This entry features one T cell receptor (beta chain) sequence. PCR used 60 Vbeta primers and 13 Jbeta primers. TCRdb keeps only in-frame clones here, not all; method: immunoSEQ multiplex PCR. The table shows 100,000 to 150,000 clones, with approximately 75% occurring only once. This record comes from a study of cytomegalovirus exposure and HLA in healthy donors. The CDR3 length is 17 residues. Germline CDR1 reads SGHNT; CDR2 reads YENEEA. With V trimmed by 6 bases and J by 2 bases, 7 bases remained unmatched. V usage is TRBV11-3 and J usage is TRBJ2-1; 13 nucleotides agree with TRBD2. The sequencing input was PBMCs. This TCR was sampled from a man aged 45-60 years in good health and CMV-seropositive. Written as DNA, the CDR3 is TGTGCCAGCAGAGGTTCGGGACTAGCGGGAACCTACAATGAGCAGTTCTTC. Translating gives CASRGSGLAGTYNEQFF.